The 10 T cell receptor beta chains below were found in one sample sequenced in a study of cytomegalovirus exposure and HLA in healthy donors. Amplification used 60 Vbeta primers and 13 Jbeta primers. Generated by immunoSEQ multiplex PCR, the TCRdb table keeps only in-frame clones and is missing some. Its table lists 100,000 to 150,000 clones. The sequencing input was PBMCs. The receptors were sampled from a woman aged 40 to 50 in good health and CMV-seropositive.

The CDR3 DNA reads TGTGCCAGCAGCTGGGCCCAGAGCGGGAGGGGTAGGGATGAGCAGTTCTTC. It is translated as CASSWAQSGRGRDEQFF. The gene calls are TRBV7-9 and TRBJ2-1, with 10 bases matching TRBD2. V was pared by 4 bases and J by 8 bases, with 14 bases of the junction left unmatched. Germline V gene lookup returns CDR1 SEHNR and CDR2 FQNEAQ (reference sequence). This CDR3 is 17 amino acids long.

The chain has TRBV4-3 and TRBJ2-1; TRBD2 agrees at 7 bases. Germline CDR1 reads LGHNA; CDR2 reads YSLEER. CDR3 length: 16 amino acids. The J segment lost 7 bases and the V segment lost 0 bases, leaving 9 bases of the junction unmatched. CDR3 protein: CASSQDITGGRNEQFF. The CDR3 DNA reads as TGCGCCAGCAGCCAAGATATAACGGGAGGTCGTAATGAGCAGTTCTTC.

This chain joins TRBV21-1 and TRBJ2-5; the table's TRBD2 call for D was not verified on the DNA. TRBV21-1 is designated a pseudogene. The CDR3 covers 17 residues. CDR3 bases: TGTGCCAGCAGCCCCGAAACTAGCGGGAAGTACCAAGAGACCCAGTACTTC. This encodes CASSPETSGKYQETQYF.

The rearrangement joins TRBV6-5 to TRBJ2-1; possibly TRBD2 for D (5 bases). This CDR3 spans 15 amino acids. Trimming pared 6 bases from V and 10 bases from J, leaving 22 bases between. The V gene's germline CDR1 is MNHEY and CDR2 SVGAGI. The CDR3 DNA is TGTGCCAGCAGAACCGCAACTAGTCGGGCGAGGGAGCAGTTCTTC. Translation gives CASRTATSRAREQFF.

V is TRBV7-3 and J is TRBJ2-1; TRBD1 might be the D (5 bases). Trimming took off 5 bases at V and 9 bases at J, with 17 bases between the two ends. The CDR3 runs 14 residues. The germline V gene encodes CDR1 SGHTA and CDR2 FQGTGA. This chain's CDR3 is CASSRSRASGEQFF. CDR3 nucleotide sequence: TGTGCCAGCAGCCGGAGCAGGGCCTCTGGTGAGCAGTTCTTC.

This chain uses TRBV7-8 with TRBJ2-7, with TRBD2 matching 8 bases. Germline CDR1 and CDR2: SGHVS and FQNEAQ. With V trimmed by 5 bases and J by 2 bases, 8 bases remained unmatched. This CDR3 contains 15 residues. DNA for the CDR3: TGTGCCAGCAGCCCCGGTACTAGCGGTCCCTACGAGCAGTACTTC. It is translated as CASSPGTSGPYEQYF.

The chain recombines TRBV19 with TRBJ2-2; 7 positions match TRBD2. This CDR3 spans 16 amino acids. Trimming removed 6 bases from V and 0 bases from J; junction bases left unmatched: 7. Per the germline V gene, CDR1 is LNHDA and CDR2 is SQIVND (reference sequence). The CDR3 DNA is TGTGCCAGTAGAGGCCCAGCGGGGTCGAACACCGGGGAGCTGTTTTTT. This translates into CASRGPAGSNTGELFF. The full variable domain, completed using reference TRBV19 and TRBJ2-2, is DGGITQSPKYLFRKEGQNVTLSCEQNLNHDAMYWYRQDPGQGLRLIYYSQIVNDFQKGDIAEGYSVSREKKESFPLTVTSAQKNPTAFYLCASRGPAGSNTGELFFGEGSRLTVL.

The chain is built from TRBV6-5 and TRBJ1-5; D may be TRBD1 (6 bases). From germline, CDR1 is MNHEY and CDR2 SVGAGI. V was clipped by 5 bases and J by 1 base, with 12 bases between them. This CDR3 spans 15 amino acids. Here the CDR3 reads CASSPQGLSNQPQHF. CDR3 nucleotide sequence: TGTGCCAGCAGTCCCCAGGGGCTCAGCAATCAGCCCCAGCATTTT.

The chain combines TRBV15 with TRBJ2-7; D is possibly TRBD2 (6 bases). CDR1 is LNHNV, CDR2 YYDKDF, per germline (reference sequence). The CDR3 is made up of 18 amino acids. Trimming stripped 2 bases from V and 3 bases from J, with 23 bases between. The DNA of the CDR3 is TGTGCCACCAGCAGATCAGCGGGCCACGAACACAGGAGCTACGAGCAGTACTTC. This codes for CATSRSAGHEHRSYEQYF.

As for this clone: In the same sample, other DNA sequences code for this CDR3. DNA for the CDR3: TGTGCCAGCAGCTTAGGAGCGGGAGGAAACAATGAGCAGTTCTTC. Translating it yields CASSLGAGGNNEQFF. The chain carries TRBV11-2 and TRBJ2-1; 9 bases line up with TRBD2. This CDR3 comprises 15 residues. The V gene's germline CDR1 is SGHAT and CDR2 FQNNGV. Trimming removed 1 base from V and 5 bases from J; junction bases left unmatched: 3.